Below, one T cell receptor (beta chain) is given with its context. The target antigen is unknown. The sample is drawn from a study of cytomegalovirus exposure and HLA in healthy donors. Points from the study as a whole: Among donors in an Asian-associated ancestry cluster, a later analysis reportedly found fewer N-insertions than the roughly 650-donor mean. Associated with HLA alleles at 0.05 false discovery rate in a later analysis were approximately 17,000 TCR beta sequences. In a later analysis, V- and J-gene trimming of beta chains associated with a DCLRE1C missense variant, replicated independently. The investigators catalogued 150 to 200 TCR beta chains as cytomegalovirus-associated.

V was trimmed by 7 bases and J by 0 bases, leaving 22 bases between them. The CDR3 contains 18 residues. CDR1 MDHEN and CDR2 SYDVKM come from the germline V gene. PCR involved 60 Vbeta and 13 Jbeta primers. Clones were read by immunoSEQ multiplex PCR, and TCRdb kept only the in-frame ones, dropping some. This table has more than 100,000 clones, 77% appearing once. The sequenced material came from PBMCs. The TCR comes from a human donor in good health. This chain links TRBV28 with TRBJ1-5, with TRBD1 as a possible D gene (5 bases). CDR3 sequence reads: CASTPYAWQGYSNQPQHF. The DNA of the CDR3 is TGTGCCAGCACCCCTTATGCATGGCAGGGATATAGCAATCAGCCCCAGCATTTT. The whole variable domain, filled in from reference TRBV28 and TRBJ1-5, reads DVKVTQSSRYLVKRTGEKVFLECVQDMDHENMFWYRQDPGLGLRLIYFSYDVKMKEKGDIPEGYSVSREKKERFSLILESASTNQTSMYLCASTPYAWQGYSNQPQHFGDGTRLSIL.